Listed below are T cell receptor beta chains from one sample, sequenced in a study of T cell repertoires in cytomegalovirus infection. TCRdb passed the reads through MiXCR, listing each CDR3 protein once. In the table there are about 140,000 distinct CDR3 sequences, approximately 5.9% of which are singletons. The sample taken for sequencing was PBMCs. The receptor set was obtained from a human donor in good health (CMV status not recorded). Some clones in this sample may be carry-over from other donors' samples. Each CDR3 is given with its conserved first and last residue. The D gene is left open where the match is weak. Clone size, where shown, is once, few, many, or a class for clones that have expanded.

d_call j_call v_call clone_size cdr3_nt cdr3_aa
NA TRBJ2-7 TRBV6-6 many TGTGCCAGCAGTTACGCCCGTTGGGGGATCGGCTACGAGCAGTACTTC CASSYARWGIGYEQYF
TRBD1 TRBJ2-7 TRBV18 NA TGTGCCAGCTCACCCTTTTCCGGACAGGGCTACGAGCAGTACTTC CASSPFSGQGYEQYF
TRBD1 TRBJ1-5 TRBV29-1 few TGCAGCGTCCTGGGGACAGGGCGTAACAATCAGCCCCAGCATTTT CSVLGTGRNNQPQHF
NA TRBJ1-4 TRBV20-1 few TGCAGTGCTAGGTCTAATGAAAAACTGTTTTTT CSARSNEKLFF
NA TRBJ1-1 TRBV5-5 NA TGTGCCAGCGCAACGGGGGGGGGGGATGAAGCTTTCTTT CASATGGGDEAFF
TRBD1 TRBJ2-5 TRBV28 many TGTGCCAGCAAACCTTCGGGACAGGGAGGTCGGGAGACCCAGTACTTC CASKPSGQGGRETQYF
NA TRBJ1-4 TRBV7-2 many TGTGCCAGCGCCTGGACAGCGGCCTATGAAAAACTGTTTTTT CASAWTAAYEKLFF
NA TRBJ2-1 TRBV7-3 many TGTGCCAGCAGCATAAGAGGTAATGAGCAGTTCTTC CASSIRGNEQFF
NA TRBJ1-1 TRBV18 few TGTGCCAGCTCACCACTGGACCCGAACACTGAAGCTTTCTTT CASSPLDPNTEAFF
NA TRBJ1-5 TRBV28 NA TGTGCCAGCATTACGTCAGGGGGCAATCAGCCCCAGCATTTT CASITSGGNQPQHF
TRBD1 TRBJ1-6 TRBV19 many TGTGCCAGTAGTCTCTCCGGGACAGCAGATTCACCCCTCCACTTT CASSLSGTADSPLHF
NA TRBJ2-7 TRBV20-1 NA TGCAGTGCTAGAGATTACCGGGACTACGAGCAGTACTTC CSARDYRDYEQYF
TRBD2 TRBJ2-3 TRBV20-1 many TGCAGTGCTAGAGATCAGACTAGCGCCCGAGATACGCAGTATTTT CSARDQTSARDTQYF
NA TRBJ1-2 TRBV7-2 many TGTGCCAGCGCCCCGGGTACGGACGGCCTGAAAACCCATGGCTACACCTTC CASAPGTDGLKTHGYTF
NA TRBJ1-1 TRBV19 many TGTGCCAGTAGTCGCCCCGGCAGGAACACTGAAGCTTTCTTT CASSRPGRNTEAFF
NA TRBJ1-2 TRBV28 many TGTGCCAGCAGTTTAACGGGGAGGGGAGACTATGGCTACACCTTC CASSLTGRGDYGYTF
TRBD1 TRBJ2-4 TRBV9 many TGTGCCAGCAGCGCCCAGGGGGCCCTGGACATTCAGTACTTC CASSAQGALDIQYF
NA TRBJ2-5 TRBV10-3 NA TGTGCCATCAGCCGGGCCAGAGGTGAAGAGACCCAGTACTTC CAISRARGEETQYF
NA TRBJ2-1 TRBV11-1 many TGTGCCAGCAGCCCTTCCGCGAGGGCCTACAATGAGCAGTTCTTC CASSPSARAYNEQFF
TRBD2 TRBJ2-7 TRBV7-2 many TGTGCCAGCAGCTTAGAGCGGGGGGGCTTCGAGCAGTACTTC CASSLERGGFEQYF
TRBD1 TRBJ1-4 TRBV11-2 many TGTGCCAGCAGCTTAGGCTCATCGGGACAGAATGAAAAACTGTTTTTT CASSLGSSGQNEKLFF
TRBD1 TRBJ2-7 TRBV6-6 few TGTGCCAGCAGCAGACTACAGGGGGCTGCCTACGAGCAGTACTTC CASSRLQGAAYEQYF
TRBD1 TRBJ1-1 TRBV20-1 many TGCAGTGGGGCAGGGGGCGGGGGCACTGAAGCTTTCTTT CSGAGGGGTEAFF
NA TRBJ1-2 TRBV5-1 NA TGCGCCAGCAGCGACGATCTTGGACACCGATATGGCTACACCTTC CASSDDLGHRYGYTF
TRBD1 TRBJ2-1 TRBV28 NA TGTGCCAGCAGTCGACAGGGCCGTGTTCTATACAATGAGCAGTTCTTC CASSRQGRVLYNEQFF
NA TRBJ2-3 TRBV6-5 many TGTGCCAGCAGTTATCAGGGTGTCGGTCTTTCACATACGCAGTATTTT CASSYQGVGLSHTQYF
NA TRBJ1-6 TRBV6-2/TRBV6-3 many TGTGCCACCGCAAAAAGGACATCGATTTTTACACCCCTCCACTTT CATAKRTSIFTPLHF
NA TRBJ1-1 TRBV7-2 many TGTGCCAGCAGCGAGAGACGGGGGAACACTGAAGCTTTCTTT CASSERRGNTEAFF
NA TRBJ1-5 TRBV29-1 few TGCAGCGTTGAATTTCCGGACAGTAGAGAGCCCCAGCATTTT CSVEFPDSREPQHF
TRBD2 TRBJ2-3 TRBV5-6 few TGTGCCAGCAGCTTGAGGTCGGCGGGGGGGAGCACAGATACGCAGTATTTT CASSLRSAGGSTDTQYF
TRBD1 TRBJ1-6 TRBV28 few TGTGCCAGCAGACCTACTGACAGGGTATACAATTCACCCCTCCACTTT CASRPTDRVYNSPLHF
TRBD2 TRBJ2-1 TRBV20-1 many TGCAGTGCTCCTATAGCGGGGGGATACAATGAGCAGTTCTTC CSAPIAGGYNEQFF
NA TRBJ1-1 TRBV6-6 few TGTGCCAGCAGAGAGCAGGGGAGGAGCACTGAAGCTTTCTTT CASREQGRSTEAFF
NA TRBJ2-1 TRBV7-8 many TGTGCCAGCAGCTTATACCGTCGGTCCCACCTAGAGGGTGAGCAGTTCTTC CASSLYRRSHLEGEQFF
NA TRBJ2-7 TRBV28 many TGTGCCAGCAGCTACAGCCACACACACTTCTCCTACGAGCAGTACTTC CASSYSHTHFSYEQYF
NA TRBJ1-2 TRBV7-9 many TGTGCCAGCAGCCCCGTGGCAGGGACAAACTATGGCTACACCTTC CASSPVAGTNYGYTF
NA TRBJ2-7 TRBV9 few TGTGCCAGCAGCGTGCTGCCAGGAGCCTACGAGCAGTACTTC CASSVLPGAYEQYF
TRBD1 TRBJ1-2 TRBV7-2 many TGTGCCAGCAGCTTAAATCCGACAGGGAAATTCGGGTACGGCTACACCTTC CASSLNPTGKFGYGYTF
NA TRBJ2-1 TRBV19 NA TGTGCCAGTAAGTTGTCAGGGGTCAATGAGCAGTTCTTC CASKLSGVNEQFF
NA TRBJ1-2 TRBV7-9 NA TGTGCCAGCAGCTTAGAAGCAGGGGAAAACTATGGCTACACCTTC CASSLEAGENYGYTF
TRBD2 TRBJ2-1 TRBV11-3 NA TGTGCCAGCAGCTTAGGGGAGGGTGAGCAGTTCTTC CASSLGEGEQFF
NA TRBJ1-5 TRBV7-2 NA TGTGCCAGCAGCCAAAACGTATGGGGTCAGCCTCAGCATTTT CASSQNVWGQPQHF
NA TRBJ2-5 TRBV28 NA TGTGCCAGCAGTTTCGGGGGGCAGCGGACCCAGTACTTC CASSFGGQRTQYF
TRBD1 TRBJ2-2 TRBV28 many TGTGCCACCAAGACAGGGGACGCCGGGGAGCTGTTTTTT CATKTGDAGELFF
TRBD1 TRBJ2-1 TRBV7-9 NA TGTGCCAGCAGCTCCGCCCGGACAGGGGCCGGGGCCTCCTACAATGAGCAGTTCTTC CASSSARTGAGASYNEQFF
NA TRBJ1-2 TRBV4-1 many TGCGCCAGCAGCCAAGAAGCGGGCAGTAACTATGGCTACACCTTC CASSQEAGSNYGYTF
TRBD2 TRBJ2-1 TRBV29-1 many TGCAGCGTGGGAGGGCGGGCCTACAATGAGCAGTTCTTC CSVGGRAYNEQFF
NA TRBJ2-2 TRBV6-1 few TGTGCCAGCAGTGAACCCGGCTCCGGGACACCGGAGCTGTTTTTT CASSEPGSGTPELFF
NA TRBJ1-2 TRBV5-5 many TGTGCCAGCAGCTTAACAGGGAGTCATTACTATGGCTACACCTTC CASSLTGSHYYGYTF
TRBD1 TRBJ1-1 TRBV5-4 many TGTGCCAGCAGCGTAGGGACAGTCACTGAAGCTTTCTTT CASSVGTVTEAFF
TRBD2 TRBJ2-1 TRBV7-2 many TGTGCCAGCAGTATAGCGGGGGTTAACAATGAGCAGTTCTTC CASSIAGVNNEQFF
TRBD2 TRBJ2-1 TRBV19 NA TGTGCCAGTCGACCGACTGGCGGGGGGGTAGGCCTTCGGAATGAGCAGTTCTTC CASRPTGGGVGLRNEQFF
TRBD2 TRBJ2-5 TRBV7-3 many TGTGCCAGCAGCCTCGGGACTAGCGGGGGGGCGGTAGAGACCCAGTACTTC CASSLGTSGGAVETQYF